Described below is a single T cell receptor (beta chain) sequence and its context. Its cognate antigen is unknown. This entry belongs to a study of cytomegalovirus exposure and HLA in healthy donors. On the study more broadly: Inside one of the first data releases sat some 93 million unique TCRs taken from HLA-typed donors. Study-wide results and caveats: Among immune exposure information, only CMV serostatus was available.

60 Vbeta and 13 Jbeta primers were used in PCR. Method: immunoSEQ multiplex PCR; TCRdb's copy keeps in-frame clones and lacks some. This sample has some 130,000 clones, with 65% to 90% found just once. The CDR3 covers 13 residues. V lost 6 bases to trimming and J lost 7 bases, with 12 bases between them. Germline V gene lookup returns CDR1 MNHEY and CDR2 SMNVEV (reference sequence). This receptor was identified in a young man in good health and CMV-seronegative. The V call is TRBV27, the J call TRBJ2-2, with a weak D call TRBD2 (5 bases). Specimen: PBMCs. The CDR3 DNA reads TGTGCCAGCAGACTTAGGACTGTCGGGGAGCTGTTTTTT. Translated: CASRLRTVGELFF.